Listed below are T cell receptor beta chains from one sample, sequenced in a study of OX40 agonist ivuxolimab in advanced cancers. Clones were sequenced by immunoSEQ multiplex PCR, and TCRdb holds only the in-frame ones, with some missing. The table has approximately 69,000 clones, 70% to 90% seen once. The sequencing here drew on CD4+ or CD8+ T cells sorted from blood, taken in a trial of the OX40 agonist ivuxolimab. These receptors came from an adult with an advanced solid tumor such as melanoma, head and neck, liver or kidney cancer. CDR3s include the opening cysteine and the closing phenylalanine or tryptophan. The order of the fields is V gene, D gene, J gene, clone size, CDR3 DNA, CDR3 protein. D genes are given only for firm matches. Clone size is not always given. Where it is, it says once, few, many or a class for expanded clones.

V gene: TRBV25-1; D gene: -; J gene: TRBJ2-4; clone size: -; CDR3 DNA: TGTGCCAGCAGTGCGTTAGGCAGCGGTCAAAACATTCAGTACTTC; CDR3 protein: CASSALGSGQNIQYF
V gene: TRBV19; D gene: -; J gene: TRBJ2-4; clone size: -; CDR3 DNA: TGTGCCAGTGAGGGGAGTACCCTATCCAAAAACATTCAGTACTTC; CDR3 protein: CASEGSTLSKNIQYF
V gene: TRBV19; D gene: -; J gene: TRBJ2-7; clone size: -; CDR3 DNA: TGTGCCAGTGGGACTACAGGGAGCTACGAGCAGTACTTC; CDR3 protein: CASGTTGSYEQYF
V gene: TRBV13; D gene: TRBD1; J gene: TRBJ2-5; clone size: -; CDR3 DNA: TGTGCCAGCAGCATCAGGGGGTTACAAGAGACCCAGTACTTC; CDR3 protein: CASSIRGLQETQYF
V gene: TRBV7-9; D gene: TRBD1; J gene: TRBJ2-6; clone size: -; CDR3 DNA: TGTGCCAGCAGCCCCAGGGGGCTTTTTACTGGGGCCAACGTCCTGACTTTC; CDR3 protein: CASSPRGLFTGANVLTF
V gene: TRBV7-2; D gene: TRBD1; J gene: TRBJ2-7; clone size: -; CDR3 DNA: TGTGCCAGCAGCTCCCGGACAGGGACCTCCTACGAGCAGTACTTC; CDR3 protein: CASSSRTGTSYEQYF
V gene: TRBV18; D gene: -; J gene: TRBJ1-1; clone size: -; CDR3 DNA: TGTGCCAGCTCCCAACAGGAGTCCTCGAACACTGAAGCTTTCTTT; CDR3 protein: CASSQQESSNTEAFF
V gene: TRBV5-4; D gene: -; J gene: TRBJ1-2; clone size: few; CDR3 DNA: TGTGCCAGCAGCTTTGGGGGGGACTATGGCTACACCTTC; CDR3 protein: CASSFGGDYGYTF
V gene: TRBV4-1; D gene: -; J gene: TRBJ2-5; clone size: -; CDR3 DNA: TGCGCCAGCAGCCAAGAGGGGGTAGCTGGGGGCGAGACCCAGTACTTC; CDR3 protein: CASSQEGVAGGETQYF
V gene: TRBV7-9; D gene: -; J gene: TRBJ1-1; clone size: -; CDR3 DNA: TGTGCCAGCAGCTTAGGTGAGGGAACTACTGAAGCTTTCTTT; CDR3 protein: CASSLGEGTTEAFF
V gene: TRBV4-1; D gene: -; J gene: TRBJ2-3; clone size: -; CDR3 DNA: TGCGCCAGCAGCCAAGACGGGGCAGGGAGTAGCACAGATACGCAGTATTTT; CDR3 protein: CASSQDGAGSSTDTQYF
V gene: TRBV18; D gene: -; J gene: TRBJ2-7; clone size: -; CDR3 DNA: TGTGCCAGCTCACCACCGAGCAGGGTAGGCGAGCAGTACTTC; CDR3 protein: CASSPPSRVGEQYF
V gene: TRBV28; D gene: -; J gene: TRBJ2-1; clone size: -; CDR3 DNA: TGTGCCAGCAGTCCGGCCTCCAATTCCTACAATGAGCAGTTCTTC; CDR3 protein: CASSPASNSYNEQFF
V gene: TRBV7-3; D gene: TRBD2; J gene: TRBJ2-3; clone size: -; CDR3 DNA: TGTGCCAGCAGCTCCGGGACTAGGGATACGCAGTATTTT; CDR3 protein: CASSSGTRDTQYF
V gene: TRBV10-2; D gene: -; J gene: TRBJ1-1; clone size: -; CDR3 DNA: TGCGCCAGCAGTGAGTCGCCCCAGAGGGGGAACACTGAAGCTTTCTTT; CDR3 protein: CASSESPQRGNTEAFF
V gene: TRBV2; D gene: -; J gene: TRBJ2-7; clone size: -; CDR3 DNA: TGTGCCAGCAGCGAATCGGAAGGGGTTGCCTACGAGCAGTACTTC; CDR3 protein: CASSESEGVAYEQYF
V gene: TRBV6-1; D gene: TRBD1; J gene: TRBJ1-1; clone size: -; CDR3 DNA: TGTGCCAGCAGGGAACCGGGACAGGGAACCACTGAAGCTTTCTTT; CDR3 protein: CASREPGQGTTEAFF
V gene: TRBV6-5; D gene: -; J gene: TRBJ1-3; clone size: once; CDR3 DNA: TGTGCCAGCAGTTACGCAGGCTCTGGAAACACCATATATTTT; CDR3 protein: CASSYAGSGNTIYF
V gene: TRBV5-6; D gene: -; J gene: TRBJ2-3; clone size: -; CDR3 DNA: TGTGCCAGCAGCTTGCCCCCTGCGGATACGCAGTATTTT; CDR3 protein: CASSLPPADTQYF
V gene: TRBV5-1; D gene: -; J gene: TRBJ2-7; clone size: -; CDR3 DNA: TGCGCCAGCAGCTTGCAAGGGGGAAAAACCTACGAGCAGTACTTC; CDR3 protein: CASSLQGGKTYEQYF
V gene: TRBV19; D gene: -; J gene: TRBJ2-1; clone size: -; CDR3 DNA: TGTGCCAGTAGTCACGGACCTGACAATGAGCAGTTCTTC; CDR3 protein: CASSHGPDNEQFF
V gene: TRBV5-4; D gene: TRBD1; J gene: TRBJ2-7; clone size: -; CDR3 DNA: TGTGCCAGCAGCTTGGGGGGGACAGCACTCTACGAGCAGTACTTC; CDR3 protein: CASSLGGTALYEQYF
V gene: TRBV29-1; D gene: TRBD2; J gene: TRBJ2-3; clone size: -; CDR3 DNA: TGCAGCGCCGGACTAGCGGGGGGGCTCACAGATACGCAGTATTTT; CDR3 protein: CSAGLAGGLTDTQYF
V gene: TRBV10-3; D gene: -; J gene: TRBJ1-1; clone size: -; CDR3 DNA: TGTGCCATCAGTGAGGGGCGGATAACGAACACTGAAGCTTTCTTT; CDR3 protein: CAISEGRITNTEAFF
V gene: TRBV28; D gene: -; J gene: TRBJ2-7; clone size: -; CDR3 DNA: TGTGCCAGCAGAGGGGGAGACGAGCAGTACTTC; CDR3 protein: CASRGGDEQYF
V gene: TRBV4-1; D gene: -; J gene: TRBJ2-7; clone size: -; CDR3 DNA: TGCGCCAGCAGCCAAGACCCACCAGGGCCAAGGTCCTACGAGCAGTACTTC; CDR3 protein: CASSQDPPGPRSYEQYF
V gene: TRBV9; D gene: TRBD2; J gene: TRBJ2-1; clone size: -; CDR3 DNA: TGTGCCAGCAGCCCTCCGGGACTAGCCTCTTCCCTGGATGAGCAGTTCTTC; CDR3 protein: CASSPPGLASSLDEQFF
V gene: TRBV4-1; D gene: TRBD1; J gene: TRBJ1-1; clone size: few; CDR3 DNA: TGCGCCAGCAAAGGGGGCGACAGGGCAGCTTTCTTT; CDR3 protein: CASKGGDRAAFF
V gene: TRBV7-9; D gene: -; J gene: TRBJ2-6; clone size: -; CDR3 DNA: TGTGCCAGCAGCCGCGACAGCTCTGGGGCCAACGTCCTGACTTTC; CDR3 protein: CASSRDSSGANVLTF
V gene: TRBV5-1; D gene: -; J gene: TRBJ2-7; clone size: -; CDR3 DNA: TGCGCCAGCAGCACGCCCGACTACGAGCAGTACTTC; CDR3 protein: CASSTPDYEQYF
V gene: TRBV5-4; D gene: -; J gene: TRBJ1-1; clone size: -; CDR3 DNA: TGTGCCAGCAGCTTGTACACTGAAGCTTTCTTT; CDR3 protein: CASSLYTEAFF
V gene: TRBV5-1; D gene: -; J gene: TRBJ2-3; clone size: -; CDR3 DNA: TGCGCCAGCAGCTTACGATGGGAAGATACGCAGTATTTT; CDR3 protein: CASSLRWEDTQYF
V gene: TRBV19; D gene: -; J gene: TRBJ1-1; clone size: -; CDR3 DNA: TGTGCCAGTATTAAGCACGGTGGGGGGTGGACTGAAGCTTTCTTT; CDR3 protein: CASIKHGGGWTEAFF
V gene: TRBV11-3; D gene: -; J gene: TRBJ2-7; clone size: -; CDR3 DNA: TGTGCCAGCAGCTTAGTTACCCCGGCAGGGGGAGGCGAGCAGTACTTC; CDR3 protein: CASSLVTPAGGGEQYF
V gene: TRBV5-1; D gene: -; J gene: TRBJ2-1; clone size: -; CDR3 DNA: TGCGCCAGCAGCTGGACCTCCAAAATTGAGCAGTTCTTC; CDR3 protein: CASSWTSKIEQFF
V gene: TRBV9; D gene: TRBD2; J gene: TRBJ2-3; clone size: once; CDR3 DNA: TGTGCCAGCAGCGTAGACGGGGCGGGAGGAACAGATACGCAGTATTTT; CDR3 protein: CASSVDGAGGTDTQYF
V gene: TRBV5-4; D gene: -; J gene: TRBJ2-3; clone size: once; CDR3 DNA: TGTGCCAGCAGCTTGGGGGCCACTAGCACAGATACGCAGTATTTT; CDR3 protein: CASSLGATSTDTQYF
V gene: TRBV13; D gene: -; J gene: TRBJ2-5; clone size: few; CDR3 DNA: TGTGCCAGCAGCTTAAGCCGGGGCTACCAGGAGACCCAGTACTTC; CDR3 protein: CASSLSRGYQETQYF
V gene: TRBV28; D gene: -; J gene: TRBJ2-1; clone size: -; CDR3 DNA: TGTGCCAGCAGTTACCCTACCTTACTTTACAATGAGCAGTTCTTC; CDR3 protein: CASSYPTLLYNEQFF
V gene: TRBV11-3; D gene: -; J gene: TRBJ1-1; clone size: -; CDR3 DNA: TGTGCCAGCAGCTTAGGGCTGAACACTGAAGCTTTCTTT; CDR3 protein: CASSLGLNTEAFF
V gene: TRBV6-6; D gene: -; J gene: TRBJ1-5; clone size: -; CDR3 DNA: TGTGCCAGCAGTTACTCGAACAGGGCAAATCAGCCCCAGCATTTT; CDR3 protein: CASSYSNRANQPQHF
V gene: TRBV5-4; D gene: -; J gene: TRBJ1-6; clone size: -; CDR3 DNA: TGTGCCAGCAGCTTGGACAGATGGAATTCACCCCTCCACTTT; CDR3 protein: CASSLDRWNSPLHF
V gene: TRBV10-1; D gene: TRBD1; J gene: TRBJ2-3; clone size: -; CDR3 DNA: TGCGCCAGCAGCATGGGACAGGGGGCAGATACGCAGTATTTT; CDR3 protein: CASSMGQGADTQYF
V gene: TRBV5-1; D gene: -; J gene: TRBJ2-1; clone size: -; CDR3 DNA: TGTGCCAGCAGCTTGGCGGGGGCGGCGGAGCAGTTCTTC; CDR3 protein: CASSLAGAAEQFF
V gene: TRBV6-5; D gene: TRBD2; J gene: TRBJ2-2; clone size: -; CDR3 DNA: TGTGCCAGCATCCCAGCGGGAGGGAACACCGGGGAGCTGTTTTTT; CDR3 protein: CASIPAGGNTGELFF
V gene: TRBV5-1; D gene: -; J gene: TRBJ1-1; clone size: -; CDR3 DNA: TGCGCCAGCAGTTACCAGCTGAACACTGAAGCTTTCTTT; CDR3 protein: CASSYQLNTEAFF
V gene: TRBV7-9; D gene: TRBD1; J gene: TRBJ2-2; clone size: -; CDR3 DNA: TGTGCCAGCAGCTTAGTCGGGACAGGGGGCACCGGGGAGCTGTTTTTT; CDR3 protein: CASSLVGTGGTGELFF
V gene: TRBV2; D gene: -; J gene: TRBJ1-1; clone size: -; CDR3 DNA: TGTGCCAGCACCCTGAATACTGAAGCTTTCTTT; CDR3 protein: CASTLNTEAFF
V gene: TRBV10-3; D gene: -; J gene: TRBJ1-2; clone size: -; CDR3 DNA: TGTGCCATCAGGGGGGCAGGGGAGGGCTATGGCTACACCTTC; CDR3 protein: CAIRGAGEGYGYTF
V gene: TRBV6-1; D gene: -; J gene: TRBJ2-7; clone size: -; CDR3 DNA: TGTGCCAGCAGTACTTCCTACGAGCAGTACTTC; CDR3 protein: CASSTSYEQYF